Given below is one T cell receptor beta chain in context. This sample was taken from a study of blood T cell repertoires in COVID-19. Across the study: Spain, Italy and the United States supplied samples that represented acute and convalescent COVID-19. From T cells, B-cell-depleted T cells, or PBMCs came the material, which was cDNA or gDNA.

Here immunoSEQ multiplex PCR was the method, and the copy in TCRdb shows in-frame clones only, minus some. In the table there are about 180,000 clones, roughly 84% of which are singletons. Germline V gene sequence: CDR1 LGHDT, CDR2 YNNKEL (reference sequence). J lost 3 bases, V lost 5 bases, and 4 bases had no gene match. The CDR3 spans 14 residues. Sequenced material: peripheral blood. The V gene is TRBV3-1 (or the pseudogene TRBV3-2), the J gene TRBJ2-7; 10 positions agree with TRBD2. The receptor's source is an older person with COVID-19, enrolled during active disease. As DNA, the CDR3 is TGTGCCAGCAGCTCTACTAGCGGGGACTACGAGCAGTACTTC. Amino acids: CASSSTSGDYEQYF.